This T cell receptor beta chain came from a study of human T cells and chemical hapten exposure. Documented time point: healthy volunteer bleed at 6 weeks. The starting material, unfractionated whole blood, was used for total RNA extraction. Library preparation tagged each individual cDNA molecule with a unique molecular identifier. Original processing methods: Sampled TCR counts reached a median of approximately 100,000 per sample, with values ranging from 23,224 to 690,600. One entry per CDR3 protein results from TCRdb running MiXCR on the RACE reads. TCRdb's processing, not the authors', yielded these V and J calls. The repertoire holds fewer than 100,000 distinct CDR3 sequences, with 7% to 9.5% as singletons. This sequence was found in a female donor in good health. Some clones in this sample may be carry-over from other donors' samples. The material sequenced was whole blood.

CDR3 DNA sequence: TGCGCCAGCAGCCTCGAACGGGGGGGCCCCTACGAGCAGTACTTC. Residues: CASSLERGGPYEQYF. The chain joins TRBV4-3 to TRBJ2-7; 8 positions match TRBD2. Germline V gives CDR1 LGHNA, CDR2 YSLEER. CDR3 length: 15 amino acids. V trimming: 4 bases; J trimming: 2 bases; junction bases outside the gene matches: 7.